A selection of T cell receptor beta chains follows, all from one sample in a study of T-cell reconstitution after alpha-beta-depleted transplantation in children. TCRdb called the PCR reads again in MiXCR, with one record for every CDR3 protein. The top ten clones hold around 4.5% of a sample with 700,000 to 850,000 distinct CDR3 sequences, 15% to 20% of them seen once. The material was PBMCs, mostly from graft donor cells, obtained 360 days after TCRalphabeta/CD19-depleted stem cell transplant. The receptors come from a male patient under 18 who had a stem cell transplant for acute lymphoblastic leukemia, so the T cells may come from the graft donor. The CDR3 runs from the conserved cysteine through the conserved F or W. D genes are given only for firm matches. For some rows the clone size is stated as once, few or many, or as a class when expanded; others skip it.

j_call: TRBJ2-3
d_call: NA
v_call: TRBV4-1
clone_size: NA
cdr3_nt: TGCGCCAGCAGCCAAGCGGCCATAGGGCGCACAGATACGCAGTATTTT
cdr3_aa: CASSQAAIGRTDTQYF

j_call: TRBJ2-1
d_call: TRBD2
v_call: TRBV5-1
clone_size: NA
cdr3_nt: TGCGCCAGCCTTCCTCTAGCGGGAGGGCCCAGCTCCTACAATGAGCAGTTCTTC
cdr3_aa: CASLPLAGGPSSYNEQFF

j_call: TRBJ2-1
d_call: NA
v_call: TRBV12-3/TRBV12-4
clone_size: NA
cdr3_nt: TGTGCCAGCAGTTCCTGGACCAATTACAATGAGCAGTTCTTC
cdr3_aa: CASSSWTNYNEQFF

j_call: TRBJ2-7
d_call: TRBD2
v_call: TRBV7-2
clone_size: few
cdr3_nt: TGTGCCAGCAGACTTACCGGGACTAGCGTCTCTGGGGAGCAGTACTTC
cdr3_aa: CASRLTGTSVSGEQYF

j_call: TRBJ2-6
d_call: TRBD2
v_call: TRBV11-1
clone_size: NA
cdr3_nt: TGTGCCAGCAGCTCACACCCGACTAGCGGGAGAACGTCTGGGGCCAACGTCCTGACTTTC
cdr3_aa: CASSSHPTSGRTSGANVLTF

j_call: TRBJ2-3
d_call: TRBD2
v_call: TRBV27
clone_size: NA
cdr3_nt: TGTGCCAGCAGTCGTTCCGGGGGGGGTCATACGCAGTATTTT
cdr3_aa: CASSRSGGGHTQYF

j_call: TRBJ2-7
d_call: TRBD1
v_call: TRBV3-1
clone_size: NA
cdr3_nt: TGTGCCATCTGTTTTATGGTATTTGGGGGACAGGGGCCCTACGAGCAGTACTTC
cdr3_aa: CAICFMVFGGQGPYEQYF

j_call: TRBJ2-7
d_call: NA
v_call: TRBV3-1
clone_size: NA
cdr3_nt: TGTGCCAGCAGCCAAGAATACGTAAGAGCCTACGAGCAGTACTTC
cdr3_aa: CASSQEYVRAYEQYF

j_call: TRBJ2-7
d_call: NA
v_call: TRBV3-1
clone_size: NA
cdr3_nt: TGTGCCAGCAGCCAAGGACCCCCGGGTGCGTACGAGCAGTACTTC
cdr3_aa: CASSQGPPGAYEQYF

j_call: TRBJ2-7
d_call: TRBD1
v_call: TRBV20-1
clone_size: NA
cdr3_nt: TGCAGTGCCCGACAGGGGCCTATTTACGAGCAGTACTTC
cdr3_aa: CSARQGPIYEQYF

j_call: TRBJ2-7
d_call: NA
v_call: TRBV19
clone_size: few
cdr3_nt: TGTGCCAGTAGTTGGCAGAATTACGAGCAGTACTTC
cdr3_aa: CASSWQNYEQYF

j_call: TRBJ1-6
d_call: NA
v_call: TRBV12-3/TRBV12-4
clone_size: many
cdr3_nt: TGTGCCAGCTGTTGCCCCCAGGAATCACCCCTCCACTTT
cdr3_aa: CASCCPQESPLHF

j_call: TRBJ2-7
d_call: NA
v_call: TRBV9
clone_size: NA
cdr3_nt: TGTGCCAGCAGCGTAGGGCGGGGAACCTCCTACGAGCAGTACTTC
cdr3_aa: CASSVGRGTSYEQYF

j_call: TRBJ2-3
d_call: NA
v_call: TRBV20-1
clone_size: many
cdr3_nt: TGCAGTGCTAGAGGGGGACTGAACACAGATACGCAGTATTTT
cdr3_aa: CSARGGLNTDTQYF

j_call: TRBJ2-7
d_call: NA
v_call: TRBV24-1
clone_size: few
cdr3_nt: TGTGCCACCCGGGACAACTCTCCTCCCTACGAGCAGTACTTC
cdr3_aa: CATRDNSPPYEQYF

j_call: TRBJ2-2
d_call: NA
v_call: TRBV2
clone_size: NA
cdr3_nt: TGTGCCAGCAGAGGCAGGGGAGGCACCGGGGAGCTGTTTTTT
cdr3_aa: CASRGRGGTGELFF

j_call: TRBJ1-6
d_call: NA
v_call: TRBV28
clone_size: NA
cdr3_nt: TGTGCCAGCAGTCCTTCTAGCCAGATTTATAATTCACCCCTCCACTTT
cdr3_aa: CASSPSSQIYNSPLHF

j_call: TRBJ1-2
d_call: TRBD1
v_call: TRBV12-3/TRBV12-4
clone_size: few
cdr3_nt: TGTGCCAGCAGTTTATCCGGGACAGCAACCTTTGGCTACACCTTC
cdr3_aa: CASSLSGTATFGYTF

j_call: TRBJ2-7
d_call: NA
v_call: TRBV7-9
clone_size: NA
cdr3_nt: TGTGCCAGCAGCTTGGGGGGTTCCTTATACTACGAGCAGTACTTC
cdr3_aa: CASSLGGSLYYEQYF

j_call: TRBJ2-2
d_call: NA
v_call: TRBV11-2
clone_size: NA
cdr3_nt: TGTGCCAGCAGCCCCTTCTTGTTCGTTCGTGGGACCGGGGAGCTGTTTTTT
cdr3_aa: CASSPFLFVRGTGELFF

j_call: TRBJ2-1
d_call: NA
v_call: TRBV4-1
clone_size: NA
cdr3_nt: TGCGCCAGCAGCCAAATAAGGGGGAATGAGCAGTTCTTC
cdr3_aa: CASSQIRGNEQFF

j_call: TRBJ2-7
d_call: TRBD2
v_call: TRBV20-1
clone_size: few
cdr3_nt: TGCAGTGCTCCGGGACTAGCGCTCCGCTCCTACGAGCAGTACTTC
cdr3_aa: CSAPGLALRSYEQYF